This record concerns one T cell receptor (beta chain) sequence. Its antigen remains unidentified. Base qualities are missing; no much larger clone stands one base away. The cohort comprised fewer than 700 healthy bone marrow donors. Cohort members were all nominally healthy when sampled, although unrecorded immune exposures were likely present. The donor tested CMV seropositive and was one of the 289 seropositive cohort members. Each donor provided a peripheral blood sample, and peripheral blood mononuclear cells were used for TCR beta sequencing. Genomic DNA extraction from the blood cell samples was performed with the Qiagen DNeasy Blood Extraction Kit. Receptor libraries were prepared by the immunoSEQ multiplex PCR assay. For the multiplex PCR, a mixture combining 60 forward primers for TCR Vbeta segments and 13 reverse primers for TCR Jbeta segments was used. The CDR3 region of rearranged TCR beta genes was amplified from genomic DNA by a multiplex PCR assay. On the Illumina HiSeq System, the amplified TCR beta libraries were sequenced as 87-base-pair reads. Per the original workflow: A later analysis counted 75 million to 100 million unique TCR beta chains across the 550 to 750 repertoires, and some 11 million of these chains were shared by at least two donors. Raw reads were error-corrected and collapsed into unique sequences with a nearest-neighbor algorithm that merged closely related sequences to remove PCR and sequencing errors. Alignment of CDR3 sequences to IMGT reference sequences was used to assign V, D and J gene segments. For a sequence to be retained, a match of at least six nucleotides to both a V gene segment and a J gene segment was required. A rearrangement counted as productive if the CDR3 had no stop codons and remained in frame with V and J, and every other rearrangement counted as non-productive. Following IMGT convention, CDR3 was defined as the stretch from the second conserved V-encoded cysteine up to the conserved J-encoded phenylalanine. In an earlier analysis of more than 550 of the donors, sequences lacking an unambiguous match to a single V gene segment were excluded. In an earlier analysis of some 590 of the donors, a V segment was called functional when productive rearrangements were above 56.7%, and segregating when the standard deviation between donors exceeded 5%. A statistical classification framework was developed to diagnose cytomegalovirus status using the catalog of TCR beta chain sequences. V and J gene assignment, in a later analysis, came from comparing TCR nucleotide sequences with IMGT/GENE-DB human TR gene sequences. In a later analysis, CDR3 sequences and most-parsimonious VDJ recombination scenarios were assigned using the TCRdist pipeline. In a later analysis, each TCR beta chain was defined by its CDR3 amino acid sequence together with its V-gene family, and reads lacking a unique V-gene family were excluded. To address suspected cross-contamination and a sequencing artifact, a later analysis removed 592 highly shared, low-generation-probability nucleotide sequences. In a later analysis, a clonal expansion index was calculated for each public chain from normalized within-repertoire ranks of inferred template counts. A later analysis computed generation probabilities with a VDJ recombination model fitted to out-of-frame rearrangements, and checked the results against IGoR. Hypergeometric tests were used in a later analysis to score TCR-TCR, TCR-HLA and TCR-CMV co-occurrence, with a repertoire-size bias correction applied to the TCR pairs. A later analysis estimated false discovery rates by permuting HLA or CMV assignments 20 times. In a later analysis, co-occurring TCRs were grouped using DBSCAN, and TCRdist sequence similarity was added for clustering within HLA-allele-positive subsets. Co-occurrence clustering excluded repertoires with fewer than 30,000 or more than 120,000 public chains, plus five with anomalous nucleotide sharing. Imported from immuneACCESS, the table was reduced by TCRdb to in-frame sequences with V and J called. These copies leave out some clones; in studies compared against another copy, an unresolved V gene accounts for under half, and the cause of the remainder is not known. The D gene and trimming were derived from the DNA, and the V and J assignments and clone size from that table. Here the sample has around 230,000 clones; roughly 82% occur a single time. The leading ten clones occupy approximately 5.7% of the sample.

This record belongs to a study of cytomegalovirus exposure and HLA in healthy donors (dated by TCRdb to 2016 to 2017). For the wider study: An earlier analysis of 587 of the donors reported 276 Gb of sequence data and 117 million unique TCR beta sequences obtained from about 179 million T cells. The study aimed to test whether signatures of past pathogen exposure could be identified by cataloging public T cell receptors. Class I and class II HLA loci were covered by the typing at four-digit resolution. Typing coverage differed by locus: A, B, C, DRB1 and DQB1 were typed in roughly 620-630 donors, DQA1 in 500 to 550, DPA1 in 600 to 610, and DPB1 in roughly 450. Across roughly 420 genotyped donors of the cohort, an average of 235,054 unique TCR beta nucleotide sequences per donor were sequenced, and 15% to 20% of those sequences were non-productive. Among the approximately 420 genotyped donors, approximately 81% belonged to the genetic ancestry cluster associated with self-reported Caucasian donors. To predict cytomegalovirus infection status, the study brought together high-throughput TCR immunosequencing, statistical association of individual TCRs with disease status, and machine learning. Rather than drawing on any new phenotypic data, the later analysis identified candidate immune exposures from TCR beta sequences and the way those sequences occurred across donors. All discovery cohort repertoires had been generated using a single sequencing platform. The study profiled the T cell repertoires of hundreds of subjects by immunosequencing and related them to cytomegalovirus serostatus. A few DR-DQ haplotypes were treated as single units for association and clustering because of strong linkage in the cohort. A separate validation cohort of some 130 different subjects was used in addition to the roughly 620-subject first cohort. An earlier analysis of several hundred of the donors applied high-throughput TCR beta sequencing to assess whether each TCR beta V gene segment acted as functional or pseudogenic. About 280 gigabases of sequencing data and tens of millions of unique TCR sequences were included in an early release covering roughly 700 HLA-typed donors. Alongside the repertoire data, information on donor age, sex, ethnicity and CMV serostatus was compiled. A later genetic analysis used genome-wide SNP genotypes for about 60% of the 666 donors, treating that subset as a discovery cohort. In a later analysis, previously published TCR beta repertoires from fewer than 750 donors were re-analyzed and high-resolution HLA genotyping was added so that TCR occurrence patterns could be studied.

CDR1 is given as MNHEY and CDR2 as SMNVEV, both from the germline V gene (reference sequence). Unmatched junction bases come to 7, with V trimmed by 6 bases and J by 3 bases. The CDR3, cysteine through phenylalanine, is 14 amino acids long. Left in the record is the CDR3 DNA by itself, 42 bases read in frame from the first base. Broader findings and caveats from the paper: Strong co-occurrence of HLA alleles, especially DR and DQ, made assigning TCR associations to individual alleles difficult. According to a later genetic analysis, donors in an Asian-associated ancestry cluster had fewer N-insertions in productive TCRs than the roughly 670-donor mean. V-gene and J-gene trimming of TCR beta chains was associated with a missense DCLRE1C variant in a later genetic analysis, and the association was replicated in an independent cohort. The sequencing pipeline was judged likely to have produced a cluster of highly shared sequence variants as a technical artifact. For the cohort, immune exposure information was limited to CMV serostatus. The classifier was reported to diagnose cytomegalovirus status with high specificity and sensitivity in both the original cohort and the validation cohort. According to a later analysis, most CMV-associated TCR beta chains appeared to be HLA-restricted, and the HLA associations seemed to be driven largely by CMV exposure. A later analysis reported that several top co-occurrence clusters appeared linked to parvovirus B19, influenza, CMV and Epstein-Barr virus. A further reported finding was that TCR beta sequences accurately predicted the HLA-A and HLA-B alleles for most subjects in the first cohort. In a later analysis, HLA-associated TCR beta chains were found to be more clonally expanded and to have lower generation probabilities than equally common non-associated chains. Because the 87-base-pair reads could not distinguish some IMGT-functional V segments, including TRBV6-2 and TRBV6-3, those segments were excluded. The earlier analysis of about 600 of the donors excluded 15 to 20 rarely observed V segments, including chromosome 9 orphons, because counts were too low. Correlated functional status among segregating V segments might reflect linkage disequilibrium, but an unknown experimental factor could not be ruled out. The study gave a list of about 160 TCR beta chains associated with cytomegalovirus. Specific HLA alleles were associated with roughly 16,000 TCR beta sequences at a false discovery rate of 0.05 in a later analysis. Broadly in line with IMGT annotations, most TCR beta V segments showed up in productive rearrangements about 87% or about 30% of the time in an earlier analysis of 587 of the donors. Sequencing depth was assumed to be roughly uniform across donors in the presence/absence analyses, though that assumption may not hold. Three of the identified cytomegalovirus-associated TCR beta chains were confirmed in vitro to be specific for cytomegalovirus antigens. Most TCR sequences were seen in very few donors, while some public TCRs were found in many individuals. Because HLA typing was unavailable for some donors at each locus, only the typed subset was used in association tests. The authors suggested that the approach could potentially be extended to other disease states and immunological phenotypes. In a later analysis, TCR association rates were found to vary across HLA loci, with the most associated TCRs seen for DRB1 alleles and the fewest for HLA-C alleles. In this cohort, only TCR beta chains were sequenced, and detectable features were limited by the absence of alpha or paired-chain data.

Sample: PBMCs. The chain uses TRBV27 and TRBJ1-1, with 7 middle bases fitting TRBD1. The receptor's source is a man aged 40-55 years in good health and CMV-seropositive. The sequenced DNA is TGTGCCAGCAGAAAGACAGGGAAGTACACTGAAGCTTTCTTT. This gives the protein CASRKTGKYTEAFF.